The 3 T cell receptor beta chains given below trace back to one sample, sequenced in a study of T cells in Graves' hyperthyroidism and ophthalmopathy. There were TCR beta CDR3 regions amplified from RNA transcripts. TCR CDR3 regions were first amplified by RT-PCR with HTBI primers. MiXCR was run by TCRdb on the multiplex PCR reads, yielding one entry per CDR3 protein. The sample has some 200,000 distinct CDR3 sequences; roughly 17% are singletons. The sample comprised blood. All receptors come from a woman aged 45-65 years with Graves' hyperthyroidism.

This clonotype was seen at least ten times. The chain joins TRBV11-2 to TRBJ1-2; 7 positions match TRBD1. Trimming at V came to 1 base and at J to 3 bases, leaving 5 bases not matched to a gene. CDR3 length: 15 amino acids. CDR1 is SGHAT, CDR2 FQNNGV, per germline. CDR3 region: CASSLGAGGDYGYTF. CDR3 DNA: TGTGCCAGCAGCTTAGGGGCAGGGGGAGACTATGGCTACACCTTC.

This clonotype was counted at least ten times. The J gene is TRBJ1-5, the V gene TRBV20-1, with no clear D. Trimming stripped 4 bases from V and 0 bases from J, with 10 bases between. Germline values: CDR1 DFQATT, CDR2 SNEGSKA (reference sequence). This CDR3 spans 14 amino acids. CDR3 residues: CSAKDGYSNQPQHF. CDR3 nucleotide sequence: TGCAGTGCTAAAGACGGGTATAGCAATCAGCCCCAGCATTTT.

In this sample, this clonotype turned up many times. Here the CDR3 reads CATSEPTGYQETQYF. CDR3 coding DNA: TGTGCCACCAGTGAGCCTACAGGGTACCAAGAGACCCAGTACTTC. The V call is TRBV24-1, the J call TRBJ2-5, with a weak D call TRBD1 (6 bases). With 4 bases removed from V and 0 bases from J, the gap between germline ends came to 11 bases. Germline V gene sequence: CDR1 KGHDR, CDR2 SFDVKD. This CDR3 is built from 15 residues.